Here is one TCR beta chain with its context. This sample was taken from a study of blood T cell repertoires in COVID-19. The protocol was immunoSEQ multiplex PCR, while the TCRdb copy is restricted to in-frame clones and leaves out a portion. The data contain 180,000 or so clones, 87% of them singletons. The V gene's germline CDR1 is SGDLS and CDR2 YYNGEE. This CDR3 comprises 15 residues. V was shortened by 0 bases and J by 0 bases, with 9 bases between the two germline ends. This rearrangement joins TRBV9 to TRBJ1-1, with D hard to call. Sequenced: peripheral blood. This TCR derives from a man aged 35-49 years with active or convalescent COVID-19. CDR3 amino acids: CASSVGPLLNTEAFF. CDR3 nucleotides: TGTGCCAGCAGCGTAGGGCCCCTCTTGAACACTGAAGCTTTCTTT. Based on the CDR3 plus reference TRBV9 and TRBJ1-1, the full variable domain is DSGVTQTPKHLITATGQRVTLRCSPRSGDLSVYWYQQSLDQGLQFLIQYYNGEERAKGNILERFSAQQFPDLHSELNLSSLELGDSALYFCASSVGPLLNTEAFFGQGTRLTVV.